This T cell receptor beta chain was identified during a study of blood T cell repertoires in COVID-19. Measured with immunoSEQ multiplex PCR; TCRdb has only the in-frame clones, and not every one. The table lists 95,000 to 150,000 clones, over 80% of them singletons, with approximately 3.5% in the top ten. CDR1 is MNHEY and CDR2 is SVGAGI in the germline V gene. There are 14 residues in the CDR3. V lost 10 bases, J lost 3 bases, and 8 bases stayed unmatched. The sequence was obtained from a woman in her thirties who had recovered from COVID-19. The sample was PBMCs or T cells enriched from blood (not recorded which). The chain uses TRBV6-5 and TRBJ2-4; 8 nucleotides match TRBD2. CDR3 nucleotide sequence: TGTGCCACCGGCCGGGGGGGACTCAAAAACATTCAGTACTTC. Amino acid sequence: CATGRGGLKNIQYF.